These 20 T cell receptor beta chains share one sample of origin, sequenced in a study of cytomegalovirus exposure and HLA in healthy donors. With 60 Vbeta and 13 Jbeta primers, the PCR was carried out. Sequencing was performed with immunoSEQ multiplex PCR; in TCRdb, only in-frame clones are kept and a portion is missing. Of 150,000 to 200,000 clones listed, approximately 84% are singletons. Sequencing was done on a sample of PBMCs. Every receptor here comes from a male donor in good health and CMV-seropositive.

The chain is built from TRBV14 and TRBJ2-1, with TRBD2 as a possible D gene (6 bases). This CDR3 has 16 residues. The ends were cut back, 4 bases at V and 1 base at J, with 14 bases in the middle. Germline V CDR1 and CDR2: SGHDN, FVKESK. CDR3 DNA sequence: TGTGCCAGCAGCCCCAGGTGGGAGGTATCCTACAATGAGCAGTTCTTC. This codes for CASSPRWEVSYNEQFF.

V and J are TRBV7-2 and TRBJ2-1; TRBD2 might be the D (5 bases). V lost 5 bases, J lost 6 bases, and 11 bases lay in between. Germline CDR1 reads SGHTA; CDR2 reads FQGNSA. This CDR3 region has 13 residues. This CDR3 reads CASSAQTTNEQFF. The CDR3 coding sequence is TGTGCCAGCAGCGCACAGACTACCAATGAGCAGTTCTTC.

The rearrangement links TRBV11-3 to TRBJ2-7, with a possible D match to TRBD1 (5 bases). The CDR3 runs to 12 residues. The germline V gene encodes CDR1 SGHNT and CDR2 YENEEA. V lost 5 bases to trimming and J lost 4 bases, with 9 bases between them. The CDR3: CASSPGLYEQYF. CDR3 bases: TGTGCCAGCAGCCCAGGGTTATACGAGCAGTACTTC.

The chain carries TRBV6-5 and TRBJ2-6; D unresolved. Germline CDR1 and CDR2: MNHEY and SVGAGI. Trimming stripped 5 bases from V and 4 bases from J, with 9 bases between. CDR3 length: 14 amino acids. CDR3 DNA sequence: TGTGCCAGCAGTGTTAGTACCGGGGCCAACGTCCTGACTTTC. Protein: CASSVSTGANVLTF.

V and J are TRBV6-4 and TRBJ2-5; no clear D. Trimming removed 2 bases at V and 5 bases at J, with 12 bases between. The CDR3 spans 14 residues. Germline assignment: CDR1 MRHNA and CDR2 SNTAGT. This chain's CDR3 is CASSDGPRRETQYF. The CDR3 nucleotides are TGTGCCAGCAGTGACGGGCCCCGTAGGGAGACCCAGTACTTC.

DNA for the CDR3: TGTGCCAGCAGCTCCGGAGACGGGGGGGACTCCTACAATGAGCAGTTCTTC. Encoded protein: CASSSGDGGDSYNEQFF. J is TRBJ2-1 and V is TRBV11-3; 8 bases line up with TRBD2. Germline values: CDR1 SGHNT, CDR2 YENEEA. CDR3 size: 17 residues. The ends lost 4 bases at V and 0 bases at J; junction bases unmatched: 8.

The genes are TRBV7-2 and TRBJ2-1; perhaps TRBD2 as D (6 bases). This CDR3 has 18 residues. Germline CDR1 is SGHTA and CDR2 is FQGNSA. With 3 bases removed from V and 7 bases from J, the gap between germline ends came to 25 bases. CDR3 nucleotides: TGTGCCAGCAGCTTGTACGGGATGGGGACTCCCCCCTCTAATGAGCAGTTCTTC. Translation gives CASSLYGMGTPPSNEQFF.

This rearrangement joins TRBV6-1 to TRBJ2-7, with D maybe TRBD1 (7 bases). V was clipped by 7 bases and J by 3 bases, with 16 bases between them. The CDR3 has 14 amino acids. Germline V gene data show CDR1 as MNHNS and CDR2 as SASEGT. The CDR3 reads CASNFAGGIYEQYF. DNA for the CDR3: TGTGCCAGCAATTTCGCAGGGGGGATCTACGAGCAGTACTTC.

The rearrangement uses TRBV5-1 and TRBJ1-2; 9 bases map to TRBD1. The germline V gene has CDR1 SGHRS and CDR2 YFSETQ. J was trimmed by 8 bases and V by 3 bases; bases with no gene match: 8. The CDR3 consists of 14 residues. CDR3 DNA: TGCGCCAGCAGCTCCGCGGGACAGGGCCAGGGCTACACCTTC. Its translation is CASSSAGQGQGYTF.

With respect to this clone: One junction end disagrees with the germline gene, perhaps due to a read error. This chain links TRBV7-9 with TRBJ2-7; the D is unclear. The CDR3 has 15 amino acids. Germline CDR1 SEHNR, CDR2 FQNEAQ (reference sequence). The CDR3 DNA sequence: TGTTCCAGCAGCTTAGCCCAGGTCCCCTCCTACGAGCAGTACTTC. Its translation: CSSSLAQVPSYEQYF.

J is TRBJ2-7 and V is TRBV23-1; TRBD2 agrees at 7 bases. TRBV23-1 is assigned to the ORF class and has an uncertain function. V lost 2 bases to trimming and J lost 0 bases; unmatched junction nucleotides: 10. The CDR3 spans 17 residues. CDR3 sequence: CASSQPKSGGDSYEQYF. The CDR3 coding sequence is TGCGCCAGCAGTCAACCTAAATCGGGAGGAGACTCCTACGAGCAGTACTTC.

The chain employs TRBV19 and TRBJ2-3; maybe TRBD1 (5 bases). Per germline, CDR1 LNHDA and CDR2 SQIVND (reference sequence). This CDR3 comprises 14 residues. The ends were cut back, 4 bases at V and 2 bases at J, with 10 bases in the middle. CDR3 DNA sequence: TGTGCCAGTAGTACTGGACATCCCACAGATACGCAGTATTTT. Protein product: CASSTGHPTDTQYF. Variable domain in full (rest from reference TRBV19 and TRBJ2-3): DGGITQSPKYLFRKEGQNVTLSCEQNLNHDAMYWYRQDPGQGLRLIYYSQIVNDFQKGDIAEGYSVSREKKESFPLTVTSAQKNPTAFYLCASSTGHPTDTQYFGPGTRLTVL.

The genes are TRBV11-3 and TRBJ2-5; TRBD2 aligns across 10 bases. The V gene end was trimmed by 5 bases and the J gene end by 5 bases; junction bases not matched to a gene: 8. The length of the CDR3 is 15 residues. Germline V gene lookup returns CDR1 SGHNT and CDR2 YENEEA. In DNA form, the CDR3 reads TGTGCCAGCAGCCCAGCGGGAGGGAGAGCGGAGACCCAGTACTTC. Translated: CASSPAGGRAETQYF.

The V and J genes are TRBV7-3 and TRBJ2-3; 8 nucleotides agree with TRBD1. Germline V lookup: CDR1 SGHTA, CDR2 FQGTGA. The V segment lost 5 bases and the J segment 3 bases; nucleotides outside the gene matches: 4. There are 14 residues in the CDR3. The CDR3 nucleotides are TGTGCCAGCAGCCGGACAGGGACAACAGATACGCAGTATTTT. Protein: CASSRTGTTDTQYF.

Here the CDR3 reads CASSGSRRENTGELFF. CDR3 nucleotide sequence: TGTGCCAGCAGCGGAAGTCGGCGGGAGAACACCGGGGAGCTGTTTTTT. The chain links TRBV7-8 to TRBJ2-2; maybe TRBD2 (6 bases). Trimming cost V 5 bases and J 1 base, with 14 bases left between them. CDR1 SGHVS and CDR2 FQNEAQ come from the germline V gene. This CDR3 spans 16 amino acids.

This clone was counted once. J is TRBJ1-2 and V is TRBV5-8; 7 bases fit TRBD1. V shed 0 bases and J 5 bases; nucleotides not matched to a gene: 4. The CDR3 runs to 14 residues. Germline V gives CDR1 SGHTS, CDR2 YDEGEE. The CDR3 DNA sequence: TGTGCCAGCAGCTTGGACAGGGGCCCATATGGCTACACCTTC. Its protein product is CASSLDRGPYGYTF.

The chain combines TRBV7-9 with TRBJ1-5, with D perhaps TRBD1 (5 bases). In germline, CDR1 is SEHNR, CDR2 FQNEAQ (reference sequence). V was clipped by 4 bases and J by 6 bases, with 10 bases between them. The CDR3 sequence is 13 residues long. The CDR3 region has the DNA TGTGCCAGCAGCTCAGGAGGGGTTCAGCCCCAGCATTTT. It codes for CASSSGGVQPQHF.

This chain uses TRBV9 with TRBJ2-1; D is ambiguous. The V end lost 0 bases, the J end lost 7 bases, and 2 bases lay between the germline ends. The CDR3 sequence is 11 residues long. Germline V gives CDR1 SGDLS, CDR2 YYNGEE. The CDR3 DNA sequence: TGTGCCAGCAGCGTAGCTAATGAGCAGTTCTTC. This translates into CASSVANEQFF.

DNA of the CDR3: TGTGCCAGCAGCTTGGTCCCGGGACTAGCGGGAGAAGAGACCCAGTACTTC. The encoded protein is CASSLVPGLAGEETQYF. The chain employs TRBV5-6 and TRBJ2-5; 14 bases agree with TRBD2. Germline V gene data show CDR1 as SGHDT and CDR2 as YYEEEE. Germline trimming cut 0 bases from V and 3 bases from J; bases unmatched to any gene: 4. This CDR3 is built from 17 residues.

The chain links TRBV5-1 to TRBJ2-5; possibly TRBD2 for D (5 bases). CDR3 length equals 13 residues. Trimming shortened V by 5 bases and J by 1 base, and 9 bases separated the two germline ends. Germline assignment: CDR1 SGHRS and CDR2 YFSETQ. For the CDR3, the DNA is TGCGCCAGCAGGGGTAGCGTCCAAGAGACCCAGTACTTC. The encoded protein is CASRGSVQETQYF.